What follows is one T cell receptor beta chain and its context. The data derive from a study of CD8+CD57+ T cells in acquired aplastic anemia. Study at large: Yields of DNA that came from sorted CD4+ and CD8+ cells averaged around 3 ug.

In patients chosen for sequencing, flow cytometry had shown CD8+CD57+ cell expansion. CDR3 and TCR beta VDJ profiling relied on genomic DNA as the template. A single record per CDR3 protein comes from TCRdb applying MiXCR to the reads. The repertoire consists of 80,000 to 100,000 distinct CDR3 sequences, with about 67% occurring once and the leading ten covering roughly two thirds. Per the germline V gene, CDR1 is LNHDA and CDR2 is SQIVND (reference sequence). The J segment lost 2 bases and the V segment lost 3 bases, leaving 10 bases of the junction unmatched. This CDR3 spans 17 amino acids. Sequencing was done on a sample of sorted CD4+, CD8+, or CD8+CD57+ T cells (not recorded which) from PBMCs. The clonotype originates from a human donor with aplastic anemia. This sequence joins TRBV19 and TRBJ1-3; 7 bases align to TRBD1. CDR3: CASSIQGTAGPGNTIYF. For the CDR3, the DNA is TGTGCCAGTAGTATCCAGGGGACAGCGGGGCCTGGAAACACCATATATTTT.